This T cell receptor (beta chain) was captured in a study of blood T cell repertoires in COVID-19. Across the whole study: Samples representing acute and convalescent COVID-19 were sourced from the United States, Italy and Spain. T cells, B-cell-depleted T cells, or PBMCs supplied cDNA or gDNA.

In the authors' methods: Nucleated cell counts were estimated from reference gene primer amplification. Using immunoSEQ multiplex PCR, the repertoire was profiled, and TCRdb retains in-frame clones only, with some absent. V and J calls and clone size follow that table, whereas D and trimming were derived from the DNA. The sample has approximately 61,000 clones; 65% to 80% are singletons. Germline CDR1 is LGHDT and CDR2 is YNNKEL (reference sequence). The CDR3 runs 15 residues. The germline V and J ends were trimmed by 4 bases and 3 bases, with 15 bases remaining between them. The TCR originated in a woman in her 70s with acute or convalescent COVID-19. V and J are TRBV3-1 (or the pseudogene TRBV3-2) and TRBJ1-1, with TRBD1 as a possible D gene (5 bases). Sequencing was carried out using peripheral blood. The CDR3, as DNA: TGTGCCAGCAGCCCTACGCGGGGGAGGGACACTGAAGCTTTCTTT. Translated, it gives CASSPTRGRDTEAFF.